This TCR beta chain was found in a study of early T cells in non-severe SARS-CoV-2 infection. Study-level information: Sequencing targeted bulk RNA from unsorted whole blood, leaving chains unpaired. General study findings and limits: Anti-spike CD8 responses were favored in VDJdb matching, and private and CD4 specificities were missed.

Unique molecular identifiers were affixed to single, distinct cDNA molecules. TCRdb ran MiXCR on the 5' RACE reads and lists one entry per CDR3 protein. The sample lists 20,000 to 25,000 distinct CDR3 sequences; less than 4.5% were seen once. Germline V gene data show CDR1 as DFQATT and CDR2 as SNEGSKA (reference sequence). Trimming stripped 6 bases from V and 4 bases from J, with 13 bases between. This CDR3 is built from 13 residues. This clonotype is medium-sized. Antigen specificity is unknown. The specimen was whole blood. The chain carries TRBV20-1 and TRBJ2-1, with a tentative D call TRBD1 (6 bases). The TCR originated in an adult who was a healthcare worker with PCR-confirmed SARS-CoV-2 infection or an uninfected control (not recorded which). CDR3 in amino acids: CSADRGSYNEQFF. The CDR3 DNA sequence: TGCAGTGCGGATAGGGGGTCTTACAATGAGCAGTTCTTC.